Listed here is a single T cell receptor (beta chain). Its antigen is currently not known. Per-base quality was not reported, and no clone a single base away is much larger than it. This sample stems from a study of cytomegalovirus exposure and HLA in healthy donors (dated by TCRdb to about 2017). For the study in its entirety: An earlier analysis of approximately 600 of the donors reported 250 to 300 Gb of sequence data and roughly 110 million unique TCR beta sequences from roughly 180 million T cells. Approximately 300 gigabases of sequencing data and 75 million to 85 million unique TCR sequences made up an early release that covered approximately 650 HLA-typed donors. Among the roughly 390 genotyped donors, around 79% belonged to the genetic ancestry cluster associated with self-reported Caucasian donors. The aim of the study was to test whether cataloging public T cell receptors could identify signatures of past pathogen exposure. The T cell repertoires of 700 or so subjects were profiled by immunosequencing and related to cytomegalovirus serostatus. In addition to the first cohort of 666 subjects, a separate validation cohort of about 120 different subjects was used. High-throughput TCR immunosequencing, statistical association of individual TCRs with disease status, and machine learning were combined to predict cytomegalovirus infection status. In a later analysis, previously published TCR beta repertoires from several hundred donors were re-analyzed and high-resolution HLA genotyping was added so that TCR occurrence patterns could be studied. Rather than using new phenotypic data, the later analysis identified candidate immune exposures from TCR beta sequences and from how often those sequences occurred across donors. In an earlier analysis of 500 to 650 of the donors, high-throughput TCR beta sequencing was used to judge whether each TCR beta V gene segment behaved as functional or pseudogenic. Donor age, sex, ethnicity and CMV serostatus were collected together with the repertoire data. Genome-wide SNP genotypes for about 65% of the 666 donors were used in a later genetic analysis, which treated that subset as a discovery cohort. All discovery cohort repertoires had been generated using a single sequencing platform. HLA typing covered class I and class II loci at four-digit resolution. The number of typed donors differed by locus: 629-630 for A, B, C, DRB1 and DQB1; some 500 for DQA1; approximately 600 for DPA1; and about 450 for DPB1. Roughly 5 DR-DQ haplotypes were treated as single units for association and clustering because of strong linkage in the cohort. Among approximately 370 genotyped donors of the cohort, an average of approximately 240,000 unique TCR beta nucleotide sequences was sequenced per donor, of which 15% to 20% were non-productive.

The cohort consisted of hundreds of healthy bone marrow donors. At the time of sampling, all cohort members were nominally healthy, though unrecorded immune exposures were likely present. The donor tested CMV seropositive and was one of the 289 seropositive cohort members. Every donor gave a peripheral blood sample, and the peripheral blood mononuclear cells from that sample were used for TCR beta sequencing. The Qiagen DNeasy Blood Extraction Kit was used to extract genomic DNA from the blood cell samples. The library relied on the immunoSEQ multiplex PCR assay. A mixture of 60 forward primers for TCR Vbeta segments and 13 reverse primers for TCR Jbeta segments was used in the multiplex PCR. The CDR3 region of rearranged TCR beta genes was amplified from genomic DNA with a multiplex PCR assay. The amplified TCR beta libraries were sequenced on the Illumina HiSeq System as 87-base-pair reads. As for the original processing: Across the 640 or so repertoires, a later analysis counted some 81 million unique TCR beta chains, around 11 million of which were shared by at least two donors. Raw reads were error-corrected and collapsed into unique sequences by a nearest-neighbor algorithm in which closely related sequences were merged to remove PCR and sequencing errors. V, D and J gene segments were assigned by aligning CDR3 sequences to IMGT reference sequences. For a sequence to be retained, a match of at least six nucleotides was required to both a V gene segment and a J gene segment. Rearrangements were classified as productive when the CDR3 lacked stop codons and remained in frame with V and J, and all other rearrangements were classified as non-productive. Following IMGT convention, CDR3 was defined as the stretch from the second conserved V-encoded cysteine to the conserved J-encoded phenylalanine. In an earlier analysis of 550 to 650 of the donors, sequences lacking an unambiguous match to a single V gene segment were excluded. An earlier analysis of a few hundred of the donors called V segments functional above 56.7% productive rearrangements and segregating when the between-donor standard deviation exceeded 5%. To diagnose cytomegalovirus status from the catalog of TCR beta chain sequences, a statistical classification framework was built. V and J gene assignment, in a later analysis, came from comparing TCR nucleotide sequences with IMGT/GENE-DB human TR gene sequences. A later analysis assigned CDR3 sequences and most-parsimonious VDJ recombination scenarios with the TCRdist pipeline. In a later analysis, each TCR beta chain was defined by its CDR3 amino acid sequence together with its V-gene family, and reads lacking a unique V-gene family were excluded. In a later analysis, fewer than 650 highly shared, low-generation-probability nucleotide sequences were removed to address suspected cross-contamination and a sequencing artifact. A later analysis calculated a clonal expansion index for each public chain from normalized within-repertoire ranks of inferred template counts. In a later analysis, generation probabilities were computed with a VDJ recombination model fitted to out-of-frame rearrangements, and the resulting probabilities were checked against IGoR. A later analysis scored TCR-TCR, TCR-HLA and TCR-CMV co-occurrence with hypergeometric tests, applying a repertoire-size bias correction to TCR pairs. A later analysis estimated false discovery rates by permuting HLA or CMV assignments 20 times. In a later analysis, co-occurring TCRs were grouped using DBSCAN, and TCRdist sequence similarity was added for clustering within HLA-allele-positive subsets. For co-occurrence clustering, repertoires with fewer than 30,000 or more than 120,000 public chains were excluded, along with five repertoires with anomalous nucleotide sharing. In TCRdb, the immuneACCESS table is reduced to in-frame sequences with V and J assigned. These tables do not hold every clone; where another copy was compared, an unresolved V gene accounts for under half, and the others remain unexplained. V and J calls plus clone size are reproduced from that table; the DNA served to infer D and trimming. Present in this sample are roughly 120,000 clones, roughly 70% of which were seen just once. The ten largest clones capture about 5% of the sample.

What the study reported, not specific to this receptor: According to the authors, the approach could potentially be generalized to other disease states and immunological phenotypes. This cohort had only TCR beta chains sequenced, and the lack of alpha or paired-chain data limited which features could be detected. In a later analysis, several top co-occurrence clusters were reported to appear linked to parvovirus B19, influenza, CMV and Epstein-Barr virus. The classifier was reported to diagnose cytomegalovirus status with high specificity and sensitivity in both the original and validation cohorts. In a later analysis, HLA-associated TCR beta chains were found to be more clonally expanded and to have lower generation probabilities than equally common non-associated chains. In the study, approximately 150 TCR beta chains were listed as associated with cytomegalovirus. An association between a missense DCLRE1C variant and V-gene and J-gene trimming of TCR beta chains was found in a later genetic analysis and replicated in an independent cohort. Because counts were too low, 15 to 20 rarely observed V segments, including chromosome 9 orphons, were left out of the earlier analysis of over 550 of the donors. Compared with the 666-donor mean, donors in an Asian-associated ancestry cluster had fewer N-insertions in productive TCRs, according to a later genetic analysis. A further reported finding was that TCR beta sequences accurately predicted the HLA-A and HLA-B alleles for most subjects in the first cohort. In an earlier analysis of 587 of the donors, most TCR beta V segments appeared in productive rearrangements about 87% or about 30% of the time, broadly matching IMGT annotations. The only immune exposure information available for the cohort was CMV serostatus. When HLA alleles, especially DR and DQ, strongly co-occurred, TCR associations were difficult to assign to individual alleles. At a false discovery rate of 0.05, a later analysis linked some 17,000 TCR beta sequences to specific HLA alleles. Because HLA typing was missing for some donors at each locus, association tests included only the typed subset. In a later analysis, the rate of TCR association differed among HLA loci, with DRB1 alleles having the most associated TCRs and HLA-C alleles having the fewest. Correlated functional status among segregating V segments might reflect linkage disequilibrium, but an unknown experimental factor could not be ruled out. Most TCR sequences were observed very rarely across donors, whereas some public TCRs were present in many individuals. The presence/absence analyses assumed that sequencing depth was roughly uniform across donors, and that assumption may not be true. Most CMV-associated TCR beta chains appeared to be HLA-restricted in a later analysis, and the HLA associations seemed to be driven largely by CMV exposure. A few of the identified cytomegalovirus-associated TCR beta chains were confirmed in vitro to be specific for cytomegalovirus antigens. The sequencing pipeline was judged likely to have produced a cluster of highly shared sequence variants as a technical artifact.

The sample consisted of PBMCs. This clonotype was obtained from a woman in her seventies in good health and CMV-seropositive.

The bases are TGCAGCGTAGCCAGACAGGACGTAGGTGAGCAGTTCTTC. It encodes CSVARQDVGEQFF. This sequence uses TRBV29-1 and TRBJ2-1; a weak D assignment points to TRBD1 (6 bases agree). V drops 6 bases and J drops 9 bases, leaving 18 bases in between. The germline V gene encodes CDR1 SQVTM and CDR2 ANQGSEA. Measured from the cysteine to the phenylalanine, the CDR3 is 13 residues long. Left in the record is the CDR3 DNA by itself, 39 bases read in frame from the first base.